A single sample is the source of the 32 T cell receptor beta chains below, sequenced in a study of CD8 T cells in Susac syndrome. Reverse transcription of roughly 0.5 to 1 ug RNA was carried out with random hexamers. MiXCR, run by TCRdb on the immunoSEQ multiplex PCR reads, gives a single entry per CDR3 protein. The table records about 89,000 distinct CDR3 sequences, about 93% of them present only once. Sample: CD8+ T cells from PBMCs. Receptors were obtained from a human donor in good health.

The chain couples TRBV20-1 to TRBJ2-5, with 11 nucleotides matching TRBD2. V dropped 3 bases and J dropped 2; count of bases not matched to a gene: 8. The CDR3 extends over 16 amino acids. Germline V lookup: CDR1 DFQATT, CDR2 SNEGSKA (reference sequence). CDR3 loop: CSARPLAGGAQETQYF. CDR3 DNA sequence: TGCAGTGCTAGGCCCCTAGCGGGGGGAGCACAAGAGACCCAGTACTTC.

V gene TRBV13 combines with J gene TRBJ1-2; 8 bases line up with TRBD1. Losses at the gene ends were 5 bases for V and 8 bases for J; bases not matched to a gene: 13. From germline, CDR1 is PRHDT and CDR2 FYEKMQ (reference sequence). The CDR3 contains 15 residues. Here the CDR3 reads CASSPRTGRVEGYTF. The CDR3 region has the DNA TGTGCCAGCAGCCCCCGGACAGGGAGAGTGGAAGGCTACACCTTC.

This rearrangement joins TRBV6-5 to TRBJ1-2, with no clear D. V lost 4 bases and J 4 bases, leaving 7 bases between the germline ends. The CDR3 is made up of 12 amino acids. Per the germline V gene, CDR1 is MNHEY and CDR2 is SVGAGI. CDR3 protein: CASSSGFYGYTF. DNA of the CDR3: TGTGCCAGCAGTTCGGGGTTCTATGGCTACACCTTC.

This chain joins TRBV5-4 and TRBJ2-2, with D possibly being TRBD2 (5 bases). Looked up from germline, CDR1 is SGHNT and CDR2 is YYREEE (reference sequence). The CDR3 contains 17 residues. V shed 3 bases and J shed 5 bases, with 20 bases lying between them. The CDR3 reads CASSYFTRGYGTGELFF. The CDR3 DNA sequence: TGTGCCAGCAGCTATTTCACTCGGGGTTACGGGACCGGGGAGCTGTTTTTT.

V usage is TRBV27 and J usage is TRBJ2-5, with 8 positions matching TRBD1. CDR3 length: 13 residues. Germline loops: CDR1 MNHEY, CDR2 SMNVEV (reference sequence). V was pared by 10 bases and J by 3 bases, with 7 bases of the junction left unmatched. In DNA form, the CDR3 reads TGTGCCACCCGGACAGGGATGAAAGAGACCCAGTACTTC. Its protein product is CATRTGMKETQYF.

V gene TRBV2 combines with J gene TRBJ1-2; no clear D gene. Germline V gives CDR1 SNHLY, CDR2 FYNNEI. The V end was cut by 4 bases, the J end by 8 bases, with 11 bases between. CDR3 length: 12 residues. CDR3 amino acids: CASSGPWEGYTF. The CDR3 coding sequence is TGTGCCAGCAGTGGCCCATGGGAGGGCTACACCTTC.

V gene TRBV2 combines with J gene TRBJ1-4; D uncertain. CDR1 SNHLY and CDR2 FYNNEI come from the germline V gene. This CDR3 has 14 residues. V shed 4 bases and J shed 4 bases, with 10 bases lying between them. This CDR3 reads CASSGHGLNEKLFF. DNA of the CDR3: TGTGCCAGCAGTGGCCACGGACTTAATGAAAAACTGTTTTTT.

The chain recombines TRBV27 with TRBJ1-6; 10 positions match TRBD1. CDR1 and CDR2 (germline): MNHEY, SMNVEV (reference sequence). This CDR3 has 15 amino acids. V gave up 6 bases and J gave up 10 bases; unmatched junction bases: 9. The CDR3 region is CASSLTGGAGSPLHF. CDR3 coding DNA: TGTGCCAGCAGCCTGACAGGGGGCGCGGGGTCACCCCTCCACTTT.

This clonotype was picked up a small number of times. The rearrangement joins TRBV3-1 to TRBJ2-7; D uncertain. This CDR3 is built from 12 residues. Germline loops: CDR1 LGHDT, CDR2 YNNKEL (reference sequence). The V end lost 1 base, the J end lost 3 bases, and 4 bases lay between the germline ends. This chain's CDR3 is CASSQAGYEQYF. In nucleotides, the CDR3 is TGTGCCAGCAGCCAAGCTGGCTACGAGCAGTACTTC.

The chain carries TRBV3-1 and TRBJ2-1; TRBD1 is a possible D gene (5 bases). Trimming removed 0 bases at V and 11 bases at J, with 11 bases between. CDR3 length: 13 residues. Germline CDR1 and CDR2: LGHDT and YNNKEL (reference sequence). DNA of the CDR3: TGTGCCAGCAGCCAAGATGCAGAGGACAAGCAGTTCTTC. Protein: CASSQDAEDKQFF.

The chain employs TRBV5-4 and TRBJ2-5; 9 positions agree with TRBD1. CDR1 is SGHNT and CDR2 is YYREEE in the germline V gene (reference sequence). The CDR3 spans 15 residues. J gave up 5 bases and V 4 bases, and 9 bases lay outside the gene matches. CDR3 region: CASSEGQGQGETQYF. In DNA, the CDR3 is TGTGCCAGCAGCGAAGGACAGGGGCAGGGTGAGACCCAGTACTTC.

The CDR3 reads CASSVHLETGVHEQFF. The CDR3 coding sequence is TGTGCCAGCAGTGTCCATCTCGAGACAGGGGTACATGAGCAGTTCTTC. This chain connects TRBV6-1 to TRBJ2-1; 8 nucleotides agree with TRBD1. The CDR3 sequence is 16 residues long. The germline V gene has CDR1 MNHNS and CDR2 SASEGT. V lost 4 bases and J lost 8; bases outside the gene matches: 13.

This chain joins TRBV12-3 or TRBV12-4 and TRBJ2-6; 8 bases fit TRBD1. The CDR3 loop spans 19 amino acids. The V gene end was trimmed by 5 bases and the J gene end by 3 bases; junction bases not matched to a gene: 15. CDR3 nucleotides: TGTGCCAGCAGTACCCGGACAGGGTGGGATTGGTTTGGGGCCAACGTCCTGACTTTC. Translation: CASSTRTGWDWFGANVLTF.

The chain carries TRBV29-1 and TRBJ1-1; the match to TRBD1 covers 9 bases. Germline CDR1 and CDR2: SQVTM and ANQGSEA. Trimming at V came to 6 bases and at J to 5 bases, leaving 4 bases not matched to a gene. This CDR3 has 12 residues. CDR3 amino acids: CSVRQGGTEAFF. DNA of the CDR3: TGCAGCGTACGACAGGGGGGAACTGAAGCTTTCTTT.

V and J are TRBV15 and TRBJ1-5; D is undetermined. Per germline, CDR1 LNHNV and CDR2 YYDKDF (reference sequence). Trimming pared 5 bases from V and 2 bases from J, leaving 7 bases between. This CDR3 has 13 amino acids. As DNA, the CDR3 is TGTGCCACCAGCGAGGGTGGCAATCAGCCCCAGCATTTT. The encoded protein is CATSEGGNQPQHF.

J is TRBJ1-2 and V is TRBV2, with a possible D match to TRBD1 (5 bases). This CDR3 comprises 13 residues. V was pared by 7 bases and J by 4 bases, with 13 bases between. Looked up from germline, CDR1 is SNHLY and CDR2 is FYNNEI. CDR3 nucleotides: TGTGCCAGCAAGGGTGAGGGGATCTATGGCTACACCTTC. Its translation is CASKGEGIYGYTF.

The chain has TRBV12-5 and TRBJ2-6, with 10 bases lining up with TRBD2. The CDR3 consists of 19 residues. The junction had 9 bases not matched to a gene; V was cut back by 2 bases and J by 2 bases. CDR1 and CDR2 (germline): LGHNT, FRNRAP. The CDR3 spells CASGLTLLAGAPGANVLTF. CDR3 coding DNA: TGTGCTAGTGGTTTGACCCTCCTAGCGGGGGCGCCTGGGGCCAACGTCCTGACTTTC.

The chain uses TRBV13 and TRBJ2-3; 12 bases are shared with TRBD2. The V and J ends lost 5 bases and 4 bases, in that order; junction bases with no gene match: 13. Germline CDR1 reads PRHDT; CDR2 reads FYEKMQ (reference sequence). The CDR3 extends over 18 amino acids. This chain's CDR3 is CASSAGLAGTLAPDTQYF. The DNA of the CDR3 is TGTGCCAGCAGCGCCGGACTAGCGGGGACGTTAGCCCCAGATACGCAGTATTTT.

The J gene is TRBJ1-1, the V gene TRBV4-1, with D possibly matching TRBD1 (6 bases). V was pared by 0 bases and J by 4 bases, with 18 bases between. The CDR3 consists of 17 residues. Germline V CDR1 and CDR2: MGHRA, YSYEKL. The CDR3 region is CASSQDKMTGLITEAFF. CDR3 in DNA: TGCGCCAGCAGCCAAGATAAGATGACAGGCCTCATCACTGAAGCTTTCTTT.

This clonotype was seen a handful of times. V and J are TRBV27 and TRBJ2-1; the D gene is possibly TRBD2 (6 bases). The CDR3 loop spans 12 amino acids. The V gene's germline CDR1 is MNHEY and CDR2 SMNVEV (reference sequence). V was pared by 6 bases and J by 7 bases, with 10 bases between. CDR3 in amino acids: CASSPGRNEQFF. CDR3 bases: TGTGCCAGCAGCCCGGGGAGGAATGAGCAGTTCTTC.

The sample holds one count of this clonotype. The rearrangement joins TRBV6-1 to TRBJ1-2; weak D call: TRBD1 (5 bases). The CDR3 spans 14 residues. Trimming pared 6 bases from V and 2 bases from J, leaving 13 bases between. Germline CDR1 reads MNHNS; CDR2 reads SASEGT. The CDR3 sequence is CASSQGRQNYGYTF. CDR3 bases: TGTGCCAGCAGCCAGGGCCGACAGAACTATGGCTACACCTTC.

J is TRBJ1-2 and V is TRBV4-1; weak D call: TRBD1 (6 bases). V was trimmed by 0 bases and J by 6 bases, leaving 14 bases between them. Germline CDR1 reads MGHRA; CDR2 reads YSYEKL. CDR3 length: 15 residues. In DNA, the CDR3 is TGCGCCAGCAGCCAAGAGGGGACAATCCTTAATGGCTACACCTTC. Protein: CASSQEGTILNGYTF.

This clonotype occurred once. J is TRBJ2-1 and V is TRBV9; 13 bases agree with TRBD2. CDR1 SGDLS and CDR2 YYNGEE come from the germline V gene. V trimming: 2 bases; J trimming: 9 bases; junction bases outside the gene matches: 11. The CDR3 spans 17 residues. In nucleotides, the CDR3 is TGTGCCAGCAGCGTTTCCCTTACTAGCGGGGGGGCCGTTGAGCAGTTCTTC. Translation: CASSVSLTSGGAVEQFF.

The rearrangement joins TRBV13 to TRBJ2-7; D not resolved. The CDR3 consists of 12 residues. Germline V lookup: CDR1 PRHDT, CDR2 FYEKMQ (reference sequence). The germline V and J ends were trimmed by 5 bases and 9 bases, with 14 bases remaining between them. Here the CDR3 DNA reads TGTGCCAGCAGCCAACAGCCTCAAGCGCAGTACTTC. It translates to CASSQQPQAQYF. The variable domain in full, with the rest retrieved from reference TRBV13 and TRBJ2-7, is AAGVIQSPRHLIKEKRETATLKCYPIPRHDTVYWYQQGPGQDPQFLISFYEKMQSDKGSIPDRFSAQQFSDYHSELNMSSLELGDSALYFCASSQQPQAQYFGPGTRLTVT.

The chain employs TRBV7-9 and TRBJ2-3; 8 bases agree with TRBD1. The germline V gene encodes CDR1 SEHNR and CDR2 FQNEAQ (reference sequence). The CDR3 is 17 amino acids. The J segment lost 0 bases and the V segment lost 8 bases, leaving 13 bases of the junction unmatched. CDR3 residues: CASPDRGVSPSTDTQYF. The CDR3 bases are TGTGCCAGCCCCGACAGGGGCGTCTCCCCTAGCACAGATACGCAGTATTTT.

The chain has TRBV4-1 and TRBJ1-2; D unresolved. Germline-derived CDR1 and CDR2 are MGHRA and YSYEKL. The CDR3 is made up of 13 amino acids. Trimming stripped 0 bases from V and 5 bases from J, with 7 bases between. The CDR3 loop reads CASSQDKGYGYTF. In DNA, the CDR3 is TGCGCCAGCAGCCAAGATAAAGGTTATGGCTACACCTTC.

This chain joins TRBV5-4 and TRBJ1-1; unclear D gene. Germline lookup yields CDR1 SGHNT and CDR2 YYREEE (reference sequence). The CDR3 consists of 14 residues. Trimming removed 2 bases at V and 1 base at J, with 9 bases between. The CDR3 sequence is CASSFRLGNTEAFF. CDR3 nucleotides: TGTGCCAGCAGCTTCAGGTTGGGGAACACTGAAGCTTTCTTT.

The rearrangement joins TRBV2 to TRBJ1-1; 7 nucleotides line up with TRBD1. Germline V lookup: CDR1 SNHLY, CDR2 FYNNEI. After removal of 11 bases from V and 1 base from J, the junction contained 7 bases not matched to a gene. This CDR3 spans 13 amino acids. CDR3: CACQQGWNTEAFF. DNA of the CDR3: TGTGCCTGTCAACAGGGGTGGAACACTGAAGCTTTCTTT.

This chain joins TRBV19 and TRBJ2-2; possibly TRBD1 or TRBD2 for D (7 bases each). Germline lookup yields CDR1 LNHDA and CDR2 SQIVND (reference sequence). The CDR3 runs 15 residues. The ends were cut back, 5 bases at V and 1 base at J, with 11 bases in the middle. In DNA form, the CDR3 reads TGTGCCAGTAGTGGGGGGGACAGGAACACCGGGGAGCTGTTTTTT. Translated, it gives CASSGGDRNTGELFF.

The J gene is TRBJ2-7, the V gene TRBV4-1; 8 bases are a match to TRBD1. The germline gives CDR1 MGHRA, CDR2 YSYEKL. The CDR3 is made up of 15 amino acids. The V gene end was trimmed by 2 bases and the J gene end by 6 bases; junction bases not matched to a gene: 9. The CDR3 region has the DNA TGCGCCAGCAGCCAAAATCCAGGACAGGGCAGCGAGCAGTACTTC. Translation: CASSQNPGQGSEQYF.

V is TRBV7-9 and J is TRBJ2-1; the match to TRBD1 covers 7 bases. CDR1 and CDR2 (germline): SEHNR, FQNEAQ (reference sequence). The CDR3 consists of 13 residues. V lost 7 bases and J lost 4; bases outside the gene matches: 4. The CDR3 DNA reads as TGTGCCAGCAACCAGGGGGTATACAATGAGCAGTTCTTC. Protein product: CASNQGVYNEQFF.

The V call is TRBV5-1, the J call TRBJ2-7; the D is unclear. Germline loops: CDR1 SGHRS, CDR2 YFSETQ. This CDR3 comprises 13 residues. Trimming stripped 0 bases from V and 3 bases from J, with 7 bases between. CDR3 residues: CASSLEVSYEQYF. DNA for the CDR3: TGCGCCAGCAGCTTGGAGGTTAGCTACGAGCAGTACTTC.